The next 14 T cell receptor beta chains were all read from a single sample in a study of blood T cell repertoires in COVID-19. The protocol was immunoSEQ multiplex PCR, while the TCRdb copy is restricted to in-frame clones and leaves out a portion. Among about 240,000 clones listed, around 88% were seen once. Sample: PBMCs or T cells enriched from blood (not recorded which). Source of these receptors: a man in his forties who had recovered from COVID-19.

The V gene is TRBV4-1, the J gene TRBJ1-2, with D possibly TRBD1 on 6 matching bases. The CDR3 runs to 16 residues. V was cut by 4 bases and J by 8 bases, with 23 bases left in between. The germline gives CDR1 MGHRA, CDR2 YSYEKL. CDR3 DNA sequence: TGCGCCAGCAGCCTCGGGGGGAGGGGGGCGAACGGCGGCTACACCTTC. Protein sequence: CASSLGGRGANGGYTF.

V usage is TRBV6-4 and J usage is TRBJ2-1; TRBD1 agrees at 10 bases. CDR1 is MRHNA and CDR2 is SNTAGT in the germline V gene. V gave up 4 bases and J gave up 3 bases; unmatched junction bases: 3. CDR3 length: 15 amino acids. The CDR3, as DNA: TGTGCCAGCAGTGGGACAGGGGGTATCTACAATGAGCAGTTCTTC. The encoded protein is CASSGTGGIYNEQFF.

The CDR3 DNA sequence: TGCGCCAGCAGCACCTCAGGGGGGCTCGTGAATGAAAAACTGTTTTTT. Protein sequence: CASSTSGGLVNEKLFF. The V call is TRBV5-1, the J call TRBJ1-4; 7 bases agree with TRBD1. Trimming cost V 4 bases and J 5 bases; bases outside gene matches: 11. Germline V gene sequence: CDR1 SGHRS, CDR2 YFSETQ. This CDR3 region has 16 residues. Complete variable domain (other parts from reference TRBV5-1 and TRBJ1-4): KAGVTQTPRYLIKTRGQQVTLSCSPISGHRSVSWYQQTPGQGLQFLFEYFSETQRNKGNFPGRFSGRQFSNSRSEMNVSTLELGDSALYLCASSTSGGLVNEKLFFGSGTQLSVL.

The chain uses TRBV4-3 and TRBJ2-3; D may be TRBD2 (5 bases). The CDR3 runs to 16 residues. CDR1 LGHNA and CDR2 YSLEER come from the germline V gene. V was clipped by 2 bases and J by 2 bases, with 14 bases between them. CDR3 amino acids: CASSQRRDGITDTQYF. DNA of the CDR3: TGCGCCAGCAGCCAACGTCGGGATGGAATCACAGATACGCAGTATTTT.

J is TRBJ1-4 and V is TRBV7-8; D remains unclear. This CDR3 region has 14 residues. CDR1 SGHVS and CDR2 FQNEAQ come from the germline V gene. Trimming stripped 5 bases from V and 3 bases from J, with 10 bases between. The CDR3 reads CASSARYSNEKLFF. The CDR3 DNA follows: TGTGCCAGCAGCGCGAGATACTCTAATGAAAAACTGTTTTTT.

The chain links TRBV2 to TRBJ2-7, with D possibly being TRBD2 (6 bases). The CDR3 sequence is 14 residues long. Germline lookup yields CDR1 SNHLY and CDR2 FYNNEI. The V end lost 6 bases, the J end lost 6 bases, and 18 bases lay between the germline ends. DNA for the CDR3: TGTGCCAGCAGGAGACTAGGGCAGGGACCCGAGCAGTACTTC. Translated, it gives CASRRLGQGPEQYF.

The CDR3, as DNA: TGTGCCAGCAGTTTATATCAGCGGGACGAGCAGTACTTC. Its translation is CASSLYQRDEQYF. J is TRBJ2-7 and V is TRBV12-3 or TRBV12-4; weak D call: TRBD2 (6 bases). Deletions cut 2 bases from V and 5 bases from J, with 10 bases between. CDR3 length equals 13 residues.

Only one count was recorded for this clone. The rearrangement uses TRBV4-2 and TRBJ2-7; TRBD2 matches 8 bases. V was clipped by 1 base and J by 2 bases; unmatched bases: 4. The CDR3 loop spans 15 amino acids. The germline CDR1 and CDR2 sequences are LGHNA and YNFKEQ. The CDR3, as DNA: TGTGCCAGCAGCCAAGGGGGACTAGGAACCTACGAGCAGTACTTC. This encodes CASSQGGLGTYEQYF.

V usage is TRBV7-3 and J usage is TRBJ2-5; TRBD2 matches 11 bases. Trimming cost V 4 bases and J 1 base; bases outside gene matches: 2. CDR1 and CDR2 (germline): SGHTA, FQGTGA. The CDR3 sequence is 15 residues long. The CDR3 sequence: CASSSLAGGQETQYF. CDR3 sequence (DNA): TGTGCCAGCAGCTCTCTAGCGGGAGGCCAAGAGACCCAGTACTTC.

The chain recombines TRBV29-1 with TRBJ1-2; TRBD1 agrees at 7 bases. V trimming: 6 bases; J trimming: 2 bases; junction bases outside the gene matches: 9. The CDR3 extends over 14 amino acids. The germline V gene encodes CDR1 SQVTM and CDR2 ANQGSEA. The CDR3 reads CSVPSTGANYGYTF. Here the CDR3 DNA reads TGCAGCGTACCGAGTACAGGGGCGAACTATGGCTACACCTTC.

The chain joins TRBV7-3 to TRBJ2-1; the match to TRBD2 covers 16 bases. CDR3 size: 17 residues. The germline CDR1 and CDR2 sequences are SGHTA and FQGTGA. V was pared by 5 bases and J by 9 bases, with 10 bases of the junction left unmatched. CDR3 region: CASSPQPGLAGGIEQFF. The CDR3 DNA follows: TGTGCCAGCAGCCCTCAACCGGGACTAGCGGGGGGGATTGAGCAGTTCTTC.

This rearrangement joins TRBV20-1 to TRBJ2-7; the match to TRBD1 covers 7 bases. CDR1 is DFQATT and CDR2 is SNEGSKA in the germline V gene (reference sequence). The J segment lost 6 bases and the V segment lost 3 bases, leaving 5 bases of the junction unmatched. The CDR3 covers 12 residues. CDR3 region: CSASRQGGEQYF. In DNA form, the CDR3 reads TGCAGTGCTAGTAGACAGGGCGGCGAGCAGTACTTC.

The rearrangement joins TRBV7-8 to TRBJ2-1; D is unresolved. V gave up 1 base and J gave up 5 bases, with 9 bases separating them. Germline V lookup: CDR1 SGHVS, CDR2 FQNEAQ. The CDR3 contains 14 residues. This chain's CDR3 is CASSLVPVNNEQFF. CDR3 DNA: TGTGCCAGCAGCTTAGTTCCTGTAAACAATGAGCAGTTCTTC.

The chain links TRBV4-1 to TRBJ1-4, with TRBD1 as a possible D gene (5 bases). Between the trimmed V and J ends, which lost 1 base and 6 bases, there was a span of 18 bases. Germline V gene lookup returns CDR1 MGHRA and CDR2 YSYEKL. The CDR3 is 17 residues long. In DNA, the CDR3 is TGCGCCAGCAGCCAAGCCCCCAAGGGGAGGGGTGATGAAAAACTGTTTTTT. It specifies CASSQAPKGRGDEKLFF.